Following are 8 T cell receptor beta chains from one sample sequenced in a study of monozygotic twins with cystic fibrosis. Method: immunoSEQ multiplex PCR; TCRdb's copy keeps in-frame clones and lacks some. In the table there are under 25,000 clones, about 97% of which are singletons. The sequencing input was blood. All receptors derive from a woman in her 30s with cystic fibrosis.

The chain combines TRBV27 with TRBJ2-7; possible D gene TRBD1, 6 bases. The CDR3 length is 15 residues. Germline loops: CDR1 MNHEY, CDR2 SMNVEV (reference sequence). Between the trimmed V and J ends, which lost 0 bases and 3 bases, there was a span of 12 bases. Written as DNA, the CDR3 is TGTGCCAGCAGTTTATCGGGGGCGGGCAGCTACGAGCAGTACTTC. The encoded protein is CASSLSGAGSYEQYF.

CDR3 region: CASSQGQGAGYGYTF. In DNA form, the CDR3 reads TGCGCCAGCAGCCAAGGACAGGGGGCGGGCTATGGCTACACCTTC. The rearrangement uses TRBV4-1 and TRBJ1-2; 10 nucleotides line up with TRBD1. CDR1 is MGHRA and CDR2 is YSYEKL in the germline V gene. Trimming removed 1 base from V and 4 bases from J; junction bases left unmatched: 3. The CDR3 sequence is 15 residues long.

The chain has TRBV5-4 and TRBJ1-3; D is possibly TRBD1 (5 bases). The V and J ends lost 2 bases and 0 bases respectively, with 12 bases between them. The germline CDR1 and CDR2 sequences are SGHNT and YYREEE (reference sequence). This CDR3 has 16 amino acids. The DNA of the CDR3 is TGTGCCAGCAGCTTTACAGGCTCGCTCTCTGGAAACACCATATATTTT. Its protein product is CASSFTGSLSGNTIYF.

This clone has a single count. The chain links TRBV7-2 to TRBJ2-6; 13 positions match TRBD2. V lost 6 bases and J lost 3; bases outside the gene matches: 8. There are 18 residues in the CDR3. The germline CDR1 and CDR2 sequences are SGHTA and FQGNSA. The DNA for the CDR3 is TGTGCCAGCAGTCCTACTAGCGGGGGGGCCGTTGGGGCCAACGTCCTGACTTTC. Its protein product is CASSPTSGGAVGANVLTF.

J is TRBJ2-3 and V is TRBV5-1; no reliable D call. This CDR3 spans 16 amino acids. Trimming took off 5 bases at V and 1 base at J, with 17 bases between the two ends. Germline CDR1 is SGHRS and CDR2 is YFSETQ. The DNA of the CDR3 is TGCGCCAGCAGAGATGGTCGTGGCTCTGGCACAGATACGCAGTATTTT. This codes for CASRDGRGSGTDTQYF.

The V and J genes are TRBV19 and TRBJ2-7, with D possibly matching TRBD1 (5 bases). The CDR3 consists of 14 residues. V was pared by 1 base and J by 1 base, with 8 bases between. Germline values: CDR1 LNHDA, CDR2 SQIVND (reference sequence). CDR3 loop: CASSIGQPSYEQYF. The CDR3 DNA reads as TGTGCCAGTAGTATAGGACAGCCATCCTACGAGCAGTACTTC. The full variable domain, rest sourced from reference TRBV19 and TRBJ2-7, is DGGITQSPKYLFRKEGQNVTLSCEQNLNHDAMYWYRQDPGQGLRLIYYSQIVNDFQKGDIAEGYSVSREKKESFPLTVTSAQKNPTAFYLCASSIGQPSYEQYFGPGTRLTVT.

V gene TRBV10-3 combines with J gene TRBJ2-2; D gene ambiguous. The germline V and J ends were trimmed by 2 bases and 0 bases, with 7 bases remaining between them. The CDR3 is 15 residues long. Germline CDR1 ENHRY, CDR2 SYGVKD. The CDR3 loop reads CAISEGHTNTGELFF. The CDR3 region has the DNA TGTGCCATCAGTGAGGGGCACACGAACACCGGGGAGCTGTTTTTT.

The rearrangement uses TRBV29-1 and TRBJ1-1; 10 bases fit TRBD1. The CDR3 is made up of 14 amino acids. Germline V gene sequence: CDR1 SQVTM, CDR2 ANQGSEA. The V gene end was trimmed by 7 bases and the J gene end by 1 base; junction bases not matched to a gene: 6. The DNA of the CDR3 is TGCAGCGGAAACGGACAGGGGGGGAACACTGAAGCTTTCTTT. It codes for CSGNGQGGNTEAFF.